The T cell receptor (beta chain) under discussion was sequenced for a study of T cells in Graves' hyperthyroidism and ophthalmopathy. Study conclusions and caveats: Ophthalmopathy, as predicted by the model, came a median 6.5 months after the prediction. Clonotypes that were expanded in thyroid above 0.001 mostly appeared in blood too.

Based on clinical symptoms, serum thyroxine and TRAb, thyroid ultrasound and orbital computed tomography, diagnoses were reached. The source material, RNA transcripts, was used to amplify TCR beta CDR3 regions. An initial round of RT-PCR targeting the TCR CDR3 relied on the HTBI primer set. TCRdb processed the multiplex PCR reads anew with MiXCR; each CDR3 protein has one entry. The top ten clones hold about 60% of a sample with hundreds of thousands of distinct CDR3 sequences, about 20% of them seen once. This clonotype was found a few times. Its antigen remains unidentified. CDR1 is SGHTA, CDR2 FQGTGA, per germline. With 1 base clipped from V and 1 base from J, the junction kept 7 bases outside the gene matches. The CDR3 consists of 17 residues.

The V call is TRBV7-3, the J call TRBJ1-1; TRBD1 aligns across 9 bases. Sequenced input: blood. The source of this sequence is a man aged 30 to 45 with Graves' ophthalmopathy. CDR3 in amino acids: CASSLMGQGSPNTEAFF. The CDR3 bases are TGTGCCAGCAGCTTAATGGGACAGGGCTCTCCGAACACTGAAGCTTTCTTT.